The present T cell receptor (beta chain) was sequenced within a study of CD8 T cells in ankylosing spondylitis. This clonotype was seen a handful of times. TCRdb fed the 5' RACE reads into MiXCR, producing one record per CDR3 protein. The repertoire includes approximately 30,000 distinct CDR3 sequences, 7.9% of them detected once, and more than 25% sits in the top ten. The clonotype comes from a male donor with ankylosing spondylitis or in good health (not recorded which). The material sequenced was blood.

The CDR3 region is CSVAKKRETTDTQYF. The DNA for the CDR3 is TGCAGCGTGGCGAAAAAGCGGGAGACAACAGATACGCAGTATTTT. The V gene is TRBV29-1, the J gene TRBJ2-3; 8 positions agree with TRBD2. Per the germline V gene, CDR1 is SQVTM and CDR2 is ANQGSEA. Losses at the gene ends were 6 bases for V and 3 bases for J; bases not matched to a gene: 11. This CDR3 has 15 amino acids.